These 18 T cell receptor beta chains were sequenced from one sample in a study of T cells in Graves' hyperthyroidism and ophthalmopathy. RNA transcripts provided the source from which TCR beta CDR3 regions were amplified. HTBI primers were used for first-round RT-PCR of the TCR CDR3. TCRdb analysed the multiplex PCR reads with MiXCR anew, one entry per CDR3 protein. Altogether 560,000 or so distinct CDR3 sequences are present, about 45% being singletons, with the ten largest covering 8.2%. The sample taken for sequencing was peripheral blood or thyroid tissue (not recorded which). The origin of the receptors is a woman aged 18-30 years with Graves' hyperthyroidism.

This clonotype was recorded at least ten times. The junction differs from germline at one of its ends, possibly a read error. The rearrangement joins TRBV5-1 to TRBJ1-5; no reliable D call. The germline gives CDR1 SGHRS, CDR2 YFSETQ. The CDR3 is made up of 12 amino acids. CDR3 sequence: CASSQGTQPQHF. The CDR3 region has the DNA TGTGCCAGCAGTCAAGGCACTCAGCCCCAGCATTTT.

CDR3: CASSSGQEGGYTF. The CDR3 DNA reads TGTGCCAGCAGCTCCGGACAGGAAGGTGGCTACACCTTC. This chain uses TRBV7-9 with TRBJ1-2; TRBD1 matches 7 bases. The CDR3 has 13 residues. Germline values: CDR1 SEHNR, CDR2 FQNEAQ (reference sequence). V was pared by 4 bases and J by 7 bases, with 6 bases of the junction left unmatched.

With respect to this clonotype: A much larger clonotype is one base distant, so this may be a read error. The CDR3 carries no conserved terminal phenylalanine or tryptophan, so it likely arises from a read error. The chain carries TRBV7-3 and TRBJ2-7, with 13 bases lining up with TRBD2. Germline values: CDR1 SGHTA, CDR2 FQGTGA. This CDR3 is built from 15 residues. J was trimmed by 9 bases and V by 4 bases; bases with no gene match: 9. The CDR3 loop is CASSSRTSGRSGQYC. The CDR3 DNA is TGTGCCAGCAGCTCGCGGACTAGCGGGAGATCAGGGCAGTACTGC.

This sequence joins TRBV29-1 and TRBJ2-5; no clear D gene. The CDR3 is 12 amino acids. Germline V gene sequence: CDR1 SQVTM, CDR2 ANQGSEA. With 8 bases removed from V and 2 bases from J, the gap between germline ends came to 12 bases. In DNA form, the CDR3 reads TGCAGCTTAGGTTTAGGACAAGAGACCCAGTACTTC. It specifies CSLGLGQETQYF.

In its sample, this clonotype was seen a few times. The rearrangement joins TRBV30 to TRBJ1-5; D is unclear. Trimming stripped 3 bases from V and 7 bases from J, with 4 bases between. CDR1 is GTSNPN and CDR2 is SVGIG in the germline V gene (reference sequence). The CDR3 contains 10 residues. The CDR3 here is CAWSRQPQHF. As DNA, the CDR3 is TGTGCCTGGAGCAGGCAGCCCCAGCATTTT. The whole variable domain, remainder taken from reference TRBV30 and TRBJ1-5, is SQTIHQWPATLVQPVGSPLSLECTVEGTSNPNLYWYRQAAGRGLQLLFYSVGIGQISSEVPQNLSASRPQDRQFILSSKKLLLSDSGFYLCAWSRQPQHFGDGTRLSIL.

This clonotype was recorded a few times. This chain uses TRBV20-1 with TRBJ2-7, with 12 bases that match TRBD2. This CDR3 region has 15 residues. Trimming took 5 bases from V and 3 from J; bases not matched to a gene: 8. Germline V gene data show CDR1 as DFQATT and CDR2 as SNEGSKA (reference sequence). Written as DNA, the CDR3 is TGCAGTGCTGGAAGGGGACTAGCGGGCTTCTACGAGCAGTACTTC. Its translation is CSAGRGLAGFYEQYF.

This clonotype was observed many times. One end of the junction fails to match germline, which may point to a read error. This rearrangement joins TRBV7-7 to TRBJ2-5, with D uncertain. Germline V gene sequence: CDR1 SSHAT, CDR2 FNYEAQ (reference sequence). The CDR3 spans 14 residues. This chain's CDR3 is CASSLTVDQETQYF. The CDR3 DNA reads TGTGCTAGCAGCTTAACGGTCGATCAAGAGACCCAGTACTTC. The full variable domain, completed using reference TRBV7-7 and TRBJ2-5, is GAGVSQSPRYKVTKRGQDVTLRCDPISSHATLYWYQQALGQGPEFLTYFNYEAQPDKSGLPSDRFSAERPEGSISTLTIQRTEQRDSAMYRCASSLTVDQETQYFGPGTRLLVL.

This clonotype was observed once. The junction shows a germline mismatch at one end, possibly a read error. The chain links TRBV20-1 to TRBJ1-4, with 7 bases aligning to TRBD1. Germline CDR1 DFQATT, CDR2 SNEGSKA (reference sequence). The CDR3 has 14 amino acids. In DNA form, the CDR3 reads TGCGGTGCGGCAACCGGGACAGCTAATGAAAAACTGTTTTTT. It translates to CGAATGTANEKLFF.

This clonotype was detected ten times or more. The V call is TRBV29-1, the J call TRBJ1-2, with D tentatively TRBD1 (6 bases). Germline-derived CDR1 and CDR2 are SQVTM and ANQGSEA. V dropped 7 bases and J dropped 5 bases, with 14 bases sitting between them. The CDR3 is 12 amino acids. CDR3 residues: CSARTDPYGYTF. CDR3 bases: TGCAGCGCCAGGACAGATCCTTATGGCTACACCTTC.

This clonotype has more than one count but fewer than ten. The chain recombines TRBV9 with TRBJ1-2, with D possibly matching TRBD1 (5 bases). Deletions cut 4 bases from V and 7 bases from J, with 17 bases between. Per the germline V gene, CDR1 is SGDLS and CDR2 is YYNGEE. The CDR3 is made up of 14 amino acids. In DNA form, the CDR3 reads TGTGCCAGCAGCACTTGGGACCTCAAGGGTGGCTACACCTTC. It specifies CASSTWDLKGGYTF.

This chain joins TRBV20-1 and TRBJ1-2; a possible D gene is TRBD1 (6 bases). The ends were cut back, 3 bases at V and 4 bases at J, with 15 bases in the middle. The CDR3 is 14 residues long. Germline loops: CDR1 DFQATT, CDR2 SNEGSKA (reference sequence). The CDR3 spells CSASRRQALYGYTF. The CDR3 region has the DNA TGCAGTGCTAGTCGGAGACAGGCCCTCTATGGCTACACCTTC.

The J gene is TRBJ2-2, the V gene TRBV7-6; D possibly corresponds to TRBD1 (6 bases). V was cut by 2 bases and J by 9 bases, with 16 bases left in between. CDR1 is SGHVS and CDR2 is FNYEAQ in the germline V gene. The length of the CDR3 is 15 residues. The CDR3 nucleotides read TGTGCCAGCAGCTTAAGGGACATCCCATCCCGGGAGCTGTTTTTT. It encodes CASSLRDIPSRELFF.

This chain joins TRBV2 and TRBJ2-6; 13 bases map to TRBD2. CDR1 and CDR2 from the germline V gene are SNHLY and FYNNEI. The V segment lost 4 bases and the J segment 4 bases; nucleotides outside the gene matches: 4. This CDR3 has 17 amino acids. CDR3 loop: CASSVTSGRAGANVLTF. CDR3 DNA: TGTGCCAGCAGTGTAACTAGCGGGAGGGCCGGGGCCAACGTCCTGACTTTC.

This clonotype appeared a few times. The rearrangement joins TRBV20-1 to TRBJ2-5, with D perhaps given as TRBD1 or TRBD2 (5 bases each). The CDR3 consists of 14 residues. Trimming took 0 bases from V and 7 from J, leaving 15 bases between them. CDR1 is DFQATT and CDR2 is SNEGSKA in the germline V gene (reference sequence). CDR3 protein: CSARDQGVRGTQYF. The CDR3 nucleotides are TGCAGTGCTAGAGATCAGGGAGTACGAGGGACCCAGTACTTC.

The chain combines TRBV7-6 with TRBJ2-5; D is perhaps TRBD1 or TRBD2 (6 bases each). The V end lost 3 bases, the J end lost 5 bases, and 13 bases lay between the germline ends. The CDR3 runs 14 residues. CDR1 is SGHVS, CDR2 FNYEAQ, per germline. CDR3 protein: CASSLVGGTETQYF. CDR3 DNA: TGTGCCAGCAGCTTGGTCGGGGGCACCGAGACCCAGTACTTC.

The chain recombines TRBV29-1 with TRBJ1-2, with D perhaps TRBD1 (5 bases). The V and J ends lost 7 bases and 7 bases respectively, with 16 bases between them. The germline V gene encodes CDR1 SQVTM and CDR2 ANQGSEA. The CDR3 is 12 amino acids. The CDR3 DNA reads TGCAGCGCCCAGACAGTGATATGTGGCTACACCTTC. It translates to CSAQTVICGYTF.

This chain connects TRBV2 to TRBJ1-5, with 8 bases matching TRBD1. The CDR3 contains 17 residues. Germline CDR1 and CDR2: SNHLY and FYNNEI. V dropped 3 bases and J dropped 0; count of bases not matched to a gene: 7. The CDR3 sequence: CASSEPDRGYSNQPQHF. Here the CDR3 DNA reads TGTGCCAGCAGTGAGCCCGACAGGGGCTATAGCAATCAGCCCCAGCATTTT.

The V gene is TRBV9, the J gene TRBJ1-1; D remains unclear. The CDR3 contains 15 residues. Trimming removed 0 bases from V and 1 base from J, with 10 bases in between. Germline V CDR1 and CDR2: SGDLS, YYNGEE. The CDR3 loop is CASSVAVGTNTEAFF. In DNA form, the CDR3 reads TGTGCCAGCAGCGTAGCCGTGGGAACGAACACTGAAGCTTTCTTT.